This entry lists 4 T cell receptor beta chains sequenced from one sample in a study of shared clonotypes between healthy human individuals. Assay used: immunoSEQ multiplex PCR; TCRdb lists only in-frame clones, some missing. The data contain roughly 700,000 clones, less than 95% of them seen just once; the ten biggest clones take up less than 40%. The sample taken for sequencing was memory CD8+ T cells from PBMCs. This sample's subset: CD45RO+ cells pooled with CCR7-negative TemRA cells. The receptor source for this set is a man between 18 and 35 years old in good health. Some clones in this sample may be carry-over from other donors' samples.

The chain uses TRBV29-1 and TRBJ2-1; D gene unclear. The CDR3 contains 14 residues. V gave up 2 bases and J gave up 0 bases, with 8 bases separating them. Per germline, CDR1 SQVTM and CDR2 ANQGSEA. In DNA form, the CDR3 reads TGCAGCGTTGAACCACACCGCTCCTACAATGAGCAGTTCTTC. Its translation is CSVEPHRSYNEQFF.

The chain links TRBV11-2 to TRBJ1-1; TRBD1 might be the D (5 bases). V was pared by 5 bases and J by 8 bases, with 12 bases between. In germline, CDR1 is SGHAT, CDR2 FQNNGV. CDR3 length equals 12 residues. CDR3 sequence reads: CASSPGTAEAFF. For the CDR3, the DNA is TGTGCCAGCAGCCCCGGGACTGCGGAAGCTTTCTTT.

The chain couples TRBV10-3 to TRBJ2-7, with TRBD1 matching over 8 bases. The CDR3 covers 17 residues. Germline assignment: CDR1 ENHRY and CDR2 SYGVKD. V lost 6 bases and J lost 2; bases outside the gene matches: 15. The CDR3 loop reads CAISPISGTGFPYEQYF. The CDR3 nucleotides are TGTGCCATCAGCCCTATTTCGGGGACAGGATTTCCCTACGAGCAGTACTTC.

The chain combines TRBV28 with TRBJ1-1; D is uncertain. CDR1 MDHEN and CDR2 SYDVKM come from the germline V gene. The V and J ends lost 10 bases and 6 bases respectively, with 15 bases between them. The CDR3 extends over 12 amino acids. CDR3: CATRFRLSEAFF. The CDR3 coding sequence is TGTGCCACCCGTTTTCGGCTGTCTGAAGCTTTCTTT.